The TCR beta chain under discussion was sequenced for a study of T cell changes during pregnancy in multiple sclerosis. TCRdb keeps only in-frame clones here, not all; method: immunoSEQ multiplex PCR. The table shows 65,000 to 85,000 clones, with just over 90% occurring only once. CDR3 size: 14 residues. V lost 3 bases and J 2 bases, leaving 12 bases between the germline ends. Per germline, CDR1 SGHRS and CDR2 YFSETQ. Sequenced material: peripheral blood, taken in the second trimester of pregnancy. This sequence was found in a female donor with multiple sclerosis, enrolled in a pregnancy study. The genes are TRBV5-1 and TRBJ2-7, with D maybe TRBD1 (5 bases). The CDR3 loop is CASSSRQYTYEQYF. CDR3 DNA: TGCGCCAGCAGCTCCAGACAGTACACCTACGAGCAGTACTTC.